This entry describes one T cell receptor (beta chain). Its target is unknown. The trim removed 3 bases at V and 3 bases at J, leaving 7 bases unmatched. CDR3 length: 16 amino acids. CDR1 and CDR2 (germline): LNHDA, SQIVND (reference sequence). The sample originates from a study of cytotoxic CD8 clonotypes in ibrutinib-treated CLL. About the study: Partial response was seen in around 24 patients and complete response in 2; after median roughly 6 years, approximately 14 stayed remitted, around 12 progressed. Productive templates averaged around 250,000 per sample, and productive rearrangements around 92,000. General study results and limits: Treatment saw public clonotypes, which were uncommon, either contract or stay stable. At baseline, clonality was higher than in age-matched healthy donors and correlated with CD8+ counts.

The method was immunoSEQ multiplex PCR; TCRdb's version includes in-frame clones alone and lacks a portion of them. The data show approximately 210,000 clones, around 72% seen once. Sequencing used PBMCs, obtained after 24 months of ibrutinib treatment. This TCR came from a human donor with chronic lymphocytic leukemia. The rearrangement joins TRBV19 to TRBJ2-7; 11 bases match TRBD2. DNA for the CDR3: TGTGCCAGTAGTATGTATTTAGCGGGAGGGTACTACGAGCAGTACTTC. Amino acid sequence: CASSMYLAGGYYEQYF.